Described below is a single T cell receptor (beta chain) sequence and its context. Its cognate antigen has yet to be identified. No base quality values were provided; no much bigger clone lies one nucleotide off. Enrolling through a virtual design, the prospective study's participants ranged in age from roughly 18 to 89 years and lived across 24 United States geographic areas. In the prospective study, participants were assigned to cohorts based on the clinical history participants reported in a screening survey and a study questionnaire. A participant counted as exposed if, within 2 weeks of entering the study, that participant had been in contact with someone who had a PCR-confirmed or clinician-diagnosed COVID-19 case. Each participant in the prospective study had whole blood, serum and a nasopharyngeal or oropharyngeal swab collected by mobile phlebotomists. Prospective study participants could optionally give additional blood draws and questionnaires over an approximately two-month period. Before DNA extraction, prospective study blood samples were shipped either frozen or at room temperature.

The sample is drawn from a study of blood T cell repertoires in COVID-19 (TCRdb year 2020). About the investigation overall: The collaborator samples originated in the United States, Italy and Spain and spanned the acute and convalescent phases of COVID-19. The material from the prospective study consisted of cDNA or gDNA derived from T cells, B-cell-depleted T cells, or PBMCs. Subjects who had been exposed to COVID-19, were actively infected with it, or had recovered from it provided the deeply sampled blood TCRbeta repertoires that made up the dataset. The repertoires were released in a freely available public database intended as a resource for research on the immune response to SARS-CoV-2. Samples were obtained from the ongoing ImmuneRACE study (first 160 participants) and from over 1,000 subjects provided by 6 global collaborators. A de-identified subject ID, COVID-19 status, age in years and sex were almost always included in the sample metadata. Where HLA class I and class II types were available, the types were taken from metadata supplied by the sample provider, not from assay-based typing. The full study reports these points: The amount of clinical and demographic metadata varied by source and participant and was provided uncurated.

TCRbeta CDR3 regions were amplified from genomic DNA by means of the immunoSEQ Assay, a bias-controlled multiplex PCR. Turning to the authors' computational methods: The number of nucleated cells in each sample was estimated from the amplification of reference gene primers within the assay. To quantify the absolute abundance of each unique TCRbeta CDR3 rearrangement, sequence reads were collapsed and filtered. For each sample, productive Simpson clonality was calculated by taking the square root of Simpson's diversity index across productive rearrangements. TCRdb took over this immuneACCESS table, retaining in-frame rearrangements with V and J assigned. Such tables are incomplete; in checked studies, under half of the missing clones stem from an unresolved V gene, and the remainder is unexplained. V, J and clone size are taken as reported in that table, and D and trimming were inferred from the DNA itself. This sample gives under 250,000 clones in total; about 87% of them show up just once. The ten largest clonotypes hold roughly 3% of the sample.

The germline V gene provides CDR1 SGHTA and CDR2 FQGNSA. The CDR3 holds 16 amino acids from the cysteine to the phenylalanine. CDR3 DNA is the only sequence kept; it has 48 bases, read in frame from the first base. V was cut back by 0 bases and J by 3 bases, leaving a gap of 14 bases between them. This receptor was identified in a middle-aged woman who had been exposed to COVID-19. In this chain, TRBV7-2 is recombined with TRBJ2-5, and perhaps TRBD2 as D gene, on 6 matching bases. The specimen sequenced was PBMCs or T cells enriched from blood (not recorded which). The CDR3 is CASSLALSGVKETQYF. The DNA sequence reads TGTGCCAGCAGCTTAGCGCTGTCGGGGGTAAAAGAGACCCAGTACTTC.